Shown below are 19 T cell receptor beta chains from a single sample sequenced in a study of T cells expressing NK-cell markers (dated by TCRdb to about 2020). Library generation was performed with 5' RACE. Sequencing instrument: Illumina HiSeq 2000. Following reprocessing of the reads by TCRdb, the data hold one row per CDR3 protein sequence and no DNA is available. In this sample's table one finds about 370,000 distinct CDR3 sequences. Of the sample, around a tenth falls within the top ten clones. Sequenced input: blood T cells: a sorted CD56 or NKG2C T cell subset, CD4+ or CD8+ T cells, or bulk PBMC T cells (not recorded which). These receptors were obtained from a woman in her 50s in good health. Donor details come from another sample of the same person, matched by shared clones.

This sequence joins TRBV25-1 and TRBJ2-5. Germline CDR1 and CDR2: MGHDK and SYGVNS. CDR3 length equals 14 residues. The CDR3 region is CASSESRPSVTQYF.

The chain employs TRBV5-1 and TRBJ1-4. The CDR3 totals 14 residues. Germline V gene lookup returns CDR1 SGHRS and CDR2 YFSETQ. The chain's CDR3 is CASSLDGINEKLFF. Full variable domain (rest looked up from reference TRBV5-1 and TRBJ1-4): KAGVTQTPRYLIKTRGQQVTLSCSPISGHRSVSWYQQTPGQGLQFLFEYFSETQRNKGNFPGRFSGRQFSNSRSEMNVSTLELGDSALYLCASSLDGINEKLFFGSGTQLSVL.

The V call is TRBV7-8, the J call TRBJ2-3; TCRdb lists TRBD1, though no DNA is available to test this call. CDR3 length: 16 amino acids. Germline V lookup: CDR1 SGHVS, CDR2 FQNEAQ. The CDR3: CASSLAFGGPQGTQYF.

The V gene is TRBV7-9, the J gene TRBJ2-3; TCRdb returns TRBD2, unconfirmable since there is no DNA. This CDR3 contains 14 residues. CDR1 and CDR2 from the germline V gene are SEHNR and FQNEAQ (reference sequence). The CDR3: CASGKSSGTDTQYF.

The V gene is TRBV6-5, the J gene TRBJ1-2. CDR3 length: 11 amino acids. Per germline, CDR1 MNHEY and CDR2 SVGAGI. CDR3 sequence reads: CASITNYGYTF.

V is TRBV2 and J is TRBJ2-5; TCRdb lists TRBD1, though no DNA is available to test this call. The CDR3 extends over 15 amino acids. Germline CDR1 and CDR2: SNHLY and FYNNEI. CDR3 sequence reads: CASSPGQDVEETQYF.

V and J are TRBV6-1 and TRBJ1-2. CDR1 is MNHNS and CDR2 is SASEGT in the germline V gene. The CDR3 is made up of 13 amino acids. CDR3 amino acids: CASSETVNYGYTF.

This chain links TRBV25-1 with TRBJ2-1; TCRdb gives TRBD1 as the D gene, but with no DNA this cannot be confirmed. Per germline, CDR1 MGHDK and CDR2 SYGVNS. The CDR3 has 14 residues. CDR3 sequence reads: CASSEWGANNEQFF.

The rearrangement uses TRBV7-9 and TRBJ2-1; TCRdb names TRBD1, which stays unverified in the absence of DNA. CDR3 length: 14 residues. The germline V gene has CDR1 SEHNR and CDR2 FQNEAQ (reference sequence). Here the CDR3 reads CASSQGQGNNEQFF.

CDR3 region: CASRDPGQGAREQYF. The chain is built from TRBV6-1 and TRBJ2-7; TCRdb returns TRBD1, unconfirmable since there is no DNA. CDR1 and CDR2 (germline): MNHNS, SASEGT. There are 15 residues in the CDR3.

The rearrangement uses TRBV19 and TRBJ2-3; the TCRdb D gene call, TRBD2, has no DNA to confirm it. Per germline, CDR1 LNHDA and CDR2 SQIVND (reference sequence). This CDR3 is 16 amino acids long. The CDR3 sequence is CASSIFWREGTDTQYF.

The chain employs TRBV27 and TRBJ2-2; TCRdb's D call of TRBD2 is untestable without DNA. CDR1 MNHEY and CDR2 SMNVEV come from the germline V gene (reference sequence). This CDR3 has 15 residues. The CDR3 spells CASSWGTSMSGELFF.

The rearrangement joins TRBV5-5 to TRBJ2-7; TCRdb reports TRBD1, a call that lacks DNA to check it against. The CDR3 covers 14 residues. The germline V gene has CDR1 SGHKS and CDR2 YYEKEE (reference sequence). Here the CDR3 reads CASSFIRGGHEQYF.

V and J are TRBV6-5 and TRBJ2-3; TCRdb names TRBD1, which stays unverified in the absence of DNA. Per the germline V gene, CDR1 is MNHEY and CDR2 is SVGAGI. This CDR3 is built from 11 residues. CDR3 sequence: CASSGGPRQYF.

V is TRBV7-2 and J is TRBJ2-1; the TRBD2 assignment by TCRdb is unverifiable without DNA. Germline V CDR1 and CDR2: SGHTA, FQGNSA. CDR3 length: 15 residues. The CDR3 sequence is CARSRDSNPYNEQFF.

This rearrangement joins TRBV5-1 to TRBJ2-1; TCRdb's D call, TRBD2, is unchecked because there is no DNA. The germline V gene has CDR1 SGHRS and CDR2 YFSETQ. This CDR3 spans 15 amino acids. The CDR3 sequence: CASSAGTIGYNEQFF. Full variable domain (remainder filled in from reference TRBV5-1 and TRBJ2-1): KAGVTQTPRYLIKTRGQQVTLSCSPISGHRSVSWYQQTPGQGLQFLFEYFSETQRNKGNFPGRFSGRQFSNSRSEMNVSTLELGDSALYLCASSAGTIGYNEQFFGPGTRLTVL.

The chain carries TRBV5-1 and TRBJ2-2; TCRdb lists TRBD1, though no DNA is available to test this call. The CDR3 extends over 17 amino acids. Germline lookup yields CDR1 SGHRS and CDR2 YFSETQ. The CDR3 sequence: CASSLDLGRDVPGELFF.

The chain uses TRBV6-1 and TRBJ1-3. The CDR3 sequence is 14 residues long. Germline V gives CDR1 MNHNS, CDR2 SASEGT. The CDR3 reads CALWAGRAGNTIYF.

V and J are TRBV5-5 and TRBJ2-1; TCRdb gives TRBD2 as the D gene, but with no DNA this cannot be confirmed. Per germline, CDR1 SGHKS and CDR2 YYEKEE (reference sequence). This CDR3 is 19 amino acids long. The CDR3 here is CASSRSGLAGGPDYNEQFF.